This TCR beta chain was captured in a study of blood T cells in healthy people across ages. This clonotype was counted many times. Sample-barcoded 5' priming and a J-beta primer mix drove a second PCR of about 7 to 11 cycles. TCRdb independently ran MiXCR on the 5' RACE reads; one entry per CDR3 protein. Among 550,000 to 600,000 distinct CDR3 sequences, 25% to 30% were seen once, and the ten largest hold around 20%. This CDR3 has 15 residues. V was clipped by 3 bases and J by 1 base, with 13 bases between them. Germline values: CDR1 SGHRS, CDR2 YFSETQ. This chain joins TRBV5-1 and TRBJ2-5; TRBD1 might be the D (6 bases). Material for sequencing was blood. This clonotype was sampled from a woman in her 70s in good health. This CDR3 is CASSWTAHIQETQYF. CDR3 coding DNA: TGCGCCAGCAGCTGGACAGCTCATATCCAAGAGACCCAGTACTTC. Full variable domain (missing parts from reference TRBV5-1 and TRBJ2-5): KAGVTQTPRYLIKTRGQQVTLSCSPISGHRSVSWYQQTPGQGLQFLFEYFSETQRNKGNFPGRFSGRQFSNSRSEMNVSTLELGDSALYLCASSWTAHIQETQYFGPGTRLLVL.